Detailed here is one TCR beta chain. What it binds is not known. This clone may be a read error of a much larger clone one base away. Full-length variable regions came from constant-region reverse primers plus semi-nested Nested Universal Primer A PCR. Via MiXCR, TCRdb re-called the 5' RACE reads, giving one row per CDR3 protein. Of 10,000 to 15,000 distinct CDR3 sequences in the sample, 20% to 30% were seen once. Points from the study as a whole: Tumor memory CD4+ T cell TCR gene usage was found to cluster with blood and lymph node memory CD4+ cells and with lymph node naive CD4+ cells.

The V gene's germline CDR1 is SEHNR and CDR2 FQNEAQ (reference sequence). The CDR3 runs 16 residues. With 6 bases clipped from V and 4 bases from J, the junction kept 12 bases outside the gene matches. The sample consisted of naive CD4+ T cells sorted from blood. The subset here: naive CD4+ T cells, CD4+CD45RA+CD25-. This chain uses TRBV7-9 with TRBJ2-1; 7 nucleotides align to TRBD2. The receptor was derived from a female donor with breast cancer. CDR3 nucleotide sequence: TGTGCCAGCAGTCCCCGGACTAGAGGAACTTACAATGAGCAGTTCTTC. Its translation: CASSPRTRGTYNEQFF.